This T cell receptor (beta chain) was sequenced during a study of shared clonotypes between healthy human individuals. Study results and limitations: Richness estimates generally favored naive over memory subsets.

The study enrolled healthy HIV-negative adults without recent acute infections or vaccinations as donors. Regarding this clone: What it recognizes is unknown. This specimen includes other DNA sequences encoding the same CDR3.

An even split of each subset's genomic DNA across several immunoSEQ plates was performed. Template for every sorted-subset replicate PCR totaled about 0.2 ug DNA, 25,000 to 30,000 T cell genomes. Measured with immunoSEQ multiplex PCR; TCRdb has only the in-frame clones, and not every one. The sample lists roughly 2.2 million clones, 93% occurring once. This clonotype originated in a man younger than 35 in good health. Some clones in this sample may be carry-over from other donors' samples. The sequencing input was naive CD4+ T cells from PBMCs. Specified subset: CD45RA+ positively selected.

DNA for the CDR3: TGTGCCAGCAGTGAAAACACAGATACGCAGTATTTT. Protein sequence: CASSENTDTQYF. The chain recombines TRBV6-1 with TRBJ2-3; no reliable D call. This CDR3 comprises 12 residues. CDR1 is MNHNS, CDR2 SASEGT, per germline. Trimming cost V 2 bases and J 2 bases, with 2 bases left between them.